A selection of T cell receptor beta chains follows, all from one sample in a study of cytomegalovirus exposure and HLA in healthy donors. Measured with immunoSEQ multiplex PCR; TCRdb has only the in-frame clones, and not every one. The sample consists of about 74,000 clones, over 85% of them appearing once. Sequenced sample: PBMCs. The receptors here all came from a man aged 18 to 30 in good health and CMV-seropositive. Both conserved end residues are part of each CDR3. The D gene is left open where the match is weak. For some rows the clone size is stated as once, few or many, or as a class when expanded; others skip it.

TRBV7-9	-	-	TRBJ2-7	TGTGCCAGCAGCTTAGAAGGGCACGAGGGGGGGCTAACCTACGAGCAGTACTTC	CASSLEGHEGGLTYEQYF
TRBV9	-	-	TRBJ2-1	TGTGCCAGCAGCCCACAAACGAGGCAAATCAACAATGAGCAGTTCTTC	CASSPQTRQINNEQFF
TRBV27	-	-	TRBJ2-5	TGTGCCAGCAGTCCCTACGATCAAGAGACCCAGTACTTC	CASSPYDQETQYF
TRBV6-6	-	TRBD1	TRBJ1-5	TGTGCCAGCAGTTACACGGACAGGGCCCATCAGCCCCAGCATTTT	CASSYTDRAHQPQHF
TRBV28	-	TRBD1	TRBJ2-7	TGTGCCAGCAGTTCCACGGGCCAGGGGGACGAGCAGTACTTC	CASSSTGQGDEQYF
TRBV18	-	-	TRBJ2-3	TGTGCCAGCTCACCGCCGCAACAGGTCCTTAGCACAGATACGCAGTATTTT	CASSPPQQVLSTDTQYF
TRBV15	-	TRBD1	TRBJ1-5	TGTGCCACCAGCAGGAGGTCCAGGGGGGACAATCAGCCCCAGCATTTT	CATSRRSRGDNQPQHF
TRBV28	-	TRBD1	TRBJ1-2	TGTGCCAGCAGCCCAAACCGGGACAGATATGGCTACACCTTC	CASSPNRDRYGYTF
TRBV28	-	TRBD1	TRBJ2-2	TGTGCCAGCAGCCCCCTCGGACAGGAACCTGGGGAGCTGTTTTTT	CASSPLGQEPGELFF
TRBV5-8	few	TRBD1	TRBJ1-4	TGTGCCAGCAGACAACCGGGACAGGCGTCTAATGAAAAACTGTTTTTT	CASRQPGQASNEKLFF
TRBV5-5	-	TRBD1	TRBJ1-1	TGTGCCAGCAGCTTAGGGACAGGGAACACTGAAGCTTTCTTT	CASSLGTGNTEAFF
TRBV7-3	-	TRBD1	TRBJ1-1	TGTGCCAGCAGCCCGTCCGGGACAGTGAACACTGAAGCTTTCTTT	CASSPSGTVNTEAFF
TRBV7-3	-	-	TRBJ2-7	TGTGCCAGCAGCGTACAGGGTACACGGTCCTACGAGCAGTACTTC	CASSVQGTRSYEQYF
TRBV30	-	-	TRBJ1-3	TGTGCCTGGAGTGAAGAGGCAAACACCATATATTTT	CAWSEEANTIYF
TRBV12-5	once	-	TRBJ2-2	TGTGCTAGTGGTTTTAGCGCCGGGGAGCTGTTTTTT	CASGFSAGELFF
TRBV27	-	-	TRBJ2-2	TGTGCCAGCACTCCCGTCCGGGGGGCGGGCCGCACCGGGGAGCTGTTTTTT	CASTPVRGAGRTGELFF
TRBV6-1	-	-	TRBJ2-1	TGTGCCAGCAGTAAGAGCTCCTACAATGAGCAGTTCTTC	CASSKSSYNEQFF
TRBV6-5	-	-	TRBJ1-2	TGTGCCAGCGTGCTGGGGCAGGGCTATGGCTACACCTTC	CASVLGQGYGYTF
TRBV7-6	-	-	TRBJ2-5	TGTGCCAGCAGCCTCTCCCCGAGTAGCCAAGAGACCCAGTACTTC	CASSLSPSSQETQYF
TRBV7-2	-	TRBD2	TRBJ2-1	TGTGCCAGCAGCTTTGACTCGATTATGGGGGGGGGCTACAATGAGCAGTTCTTC	CASSFDSIMGGGYNEQFF
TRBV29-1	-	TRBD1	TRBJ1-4	TGCAGCGGCGGGACAGGGGATATGGAAAAACTGTTTTTT	CSGGTGDMEKLFF
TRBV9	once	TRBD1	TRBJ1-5	TGTGCCAGCAGCTCAACAGGGGCGGGAAAGCCCCAGCATTTT	CASSSTGAGKPQHF
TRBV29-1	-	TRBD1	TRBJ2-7	TGCAGCGTTGCCGGGACAGCTAAAAGGAGCTCCTACGAGCAGTACTTC	CSVAGTAKRSSYEQYF
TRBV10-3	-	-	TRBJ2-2	TGTGCCATCAGTGTTTCGGCGAACACCGGGGAGCTGTTTTTT	CAISVSANTGELFF
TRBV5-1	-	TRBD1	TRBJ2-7	TGCGCCAGCAGGGGGACAGGGCTAGACGAGCAGTACTTC	CASRGTGLDEQYF
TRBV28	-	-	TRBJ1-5	TGTGCCAGCAGTTTCCAACAGAGCTATCAGCCCCAGCATTTT	CASSFQQSYQPQHF
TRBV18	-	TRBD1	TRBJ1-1	TGTGCCAGCTCAGCCGGGACAGCGAACACTGAAGCTTTCTTT	CASSAGTANTEAFF
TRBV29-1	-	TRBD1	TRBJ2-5	TGCAGCGTTGAAGCGGTCCACCCTGATGACAGGGTCCTAATGACCCCGTACCAAGAGACCCAGTACTTC	CSVEAVHPDDRVLMTPYQETQYF
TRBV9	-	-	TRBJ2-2	TGTGCCAGCAGCGGGACAGTCACCGGGGAGCTGTTTTTT	CASSGTVTGELFF
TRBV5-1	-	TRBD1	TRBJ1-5	TGCGCCAGCAGCGGGGGACAGCCCTTTGAGCCCCAGCATTTT	CASSGGQPFEPQHF
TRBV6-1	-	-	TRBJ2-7	TGTGCCAGCCGGACGGGGTACGAGCAGTACTTC	CASRTGYEQYF
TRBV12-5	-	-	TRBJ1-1	TGTGCTAGTGGCTCTCTCGGCATGGCGGGTGGTGAAGCTTTCTTT	CASGSLGMAGGEAFF
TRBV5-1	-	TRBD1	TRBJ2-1	TGCGCCAGCAGCGGGAGACAGGGGTTCAACAATGAGCAGTTCTTC	CASSGRQGFNNEQFF
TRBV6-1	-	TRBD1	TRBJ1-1	TGTGCCAGCAGTGGGGGGGAGACAGGGCGCACTGAAGCTTTCTTT	CASSGGETGRTEAFF
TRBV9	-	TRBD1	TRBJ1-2	TGTGCCAGCAGCGGACAGGGGGACTATGGCTACACCTTC	CASSGQGDYGYTF
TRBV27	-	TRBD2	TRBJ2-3	TGTGCCAGCAGTACTACTTACATAGCGGGAGTAGGTGATACGCAGTATTTT	CASSTTYIAGVGDTQYF
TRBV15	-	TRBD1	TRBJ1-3	TGTGCCACCAGCAGAGGTGACAGGGATAGAGGAAACACCATATATTTT	CATSRGDRDRGNTIYF
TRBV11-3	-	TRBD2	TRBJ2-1	TGTGCCAGCAGCTTAGGACTAGCGGGGTTATGGGGTGAGCAGTTCTTC	CASSLGLAGLWGEQFF
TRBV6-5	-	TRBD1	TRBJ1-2	TGTGCCAGCAGCGACAGGGGGCAGATCTATGGCTACACCTTC	CASSDRGQIYGYTF